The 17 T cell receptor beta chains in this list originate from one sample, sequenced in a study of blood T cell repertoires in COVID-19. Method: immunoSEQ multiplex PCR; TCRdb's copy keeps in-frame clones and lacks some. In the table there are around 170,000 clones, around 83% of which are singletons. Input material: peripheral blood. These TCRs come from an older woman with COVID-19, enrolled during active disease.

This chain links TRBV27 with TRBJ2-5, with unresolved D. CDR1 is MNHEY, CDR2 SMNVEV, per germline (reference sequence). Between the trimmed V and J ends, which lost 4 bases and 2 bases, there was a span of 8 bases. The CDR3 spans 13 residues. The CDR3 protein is CASSYSEQETQYF. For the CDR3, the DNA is TGTGCCAGCAGTTACAGTGAACAAGAGACCCAGTACTTC.

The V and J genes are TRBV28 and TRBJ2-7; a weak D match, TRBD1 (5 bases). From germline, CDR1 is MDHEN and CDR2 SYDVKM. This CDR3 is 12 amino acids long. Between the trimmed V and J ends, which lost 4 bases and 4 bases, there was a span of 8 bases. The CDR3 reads CASSSTGYEQYF. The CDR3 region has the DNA TGTGCCAGCAGTTCAACAGGTTACGAGCAGTACTTC.

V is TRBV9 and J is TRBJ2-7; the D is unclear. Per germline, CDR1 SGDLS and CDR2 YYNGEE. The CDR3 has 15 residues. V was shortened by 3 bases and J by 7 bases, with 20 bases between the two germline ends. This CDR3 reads CASSAVGDPLQEQYF. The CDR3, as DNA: TGTGCCAGCAGCGCGGTGGGTGACCCCCTACAGGAGCAGTACTTC.

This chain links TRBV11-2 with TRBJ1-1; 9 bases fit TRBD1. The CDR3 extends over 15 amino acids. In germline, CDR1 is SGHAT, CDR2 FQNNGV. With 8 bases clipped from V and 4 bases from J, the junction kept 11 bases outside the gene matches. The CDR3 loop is CASRPSTGGPTEAFF. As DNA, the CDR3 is TGTGCCAGCCGCCCATCGACAGGGGGGCCCACTGAAGCTTTCTTT.

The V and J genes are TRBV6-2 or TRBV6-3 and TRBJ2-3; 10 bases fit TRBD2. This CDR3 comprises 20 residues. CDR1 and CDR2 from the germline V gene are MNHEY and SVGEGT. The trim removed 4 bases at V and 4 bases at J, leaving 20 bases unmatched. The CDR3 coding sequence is TGTGCCAGCAGTTTTTCTTCCTCTAGCGGGAGAATCAGAGGAGCAGATACGCAGTATTTT. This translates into CASSFSSSSGRIRGADTQYF.

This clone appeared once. CDR3: CASSFSGTSDEQFF. The CDR3 coding sequence is TGTGCCAGCAGCTTTAGCGGGACCAGCGACGAGCAGTTCTTC. V gene TRBV7-9 combines with J gene TRBJ2-1, with 8 nucleotides matching TRBD2. The CDR3 consists of 14 residues. The junction had 8 bases not matched to a gene; V was cut back by 3 bases and J by 10 bases. CDR1 and CDR2 (germline): SEHNR, FQNEAQ (reference sequence).

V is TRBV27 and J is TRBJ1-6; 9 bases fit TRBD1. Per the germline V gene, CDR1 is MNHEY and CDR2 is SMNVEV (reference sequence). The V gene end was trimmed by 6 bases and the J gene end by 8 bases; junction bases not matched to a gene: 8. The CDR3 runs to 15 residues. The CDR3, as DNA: TGTGCCAGCAGCCTATACAGGGGGCGGGATTCACCCCTCCACTTT. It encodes CASSLYRGRDSPLHF.

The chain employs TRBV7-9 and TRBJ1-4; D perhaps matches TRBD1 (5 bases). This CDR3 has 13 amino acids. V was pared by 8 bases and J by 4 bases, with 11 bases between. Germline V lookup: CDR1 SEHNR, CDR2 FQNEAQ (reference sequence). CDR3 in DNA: TGTGCCAGCGCCACAGGAAATAATGAAAAACTGTTTTTT. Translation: CASATGNNEKLFF.

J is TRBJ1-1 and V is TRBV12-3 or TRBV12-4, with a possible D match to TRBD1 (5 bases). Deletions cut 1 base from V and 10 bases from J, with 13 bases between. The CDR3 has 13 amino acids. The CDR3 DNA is TGTGCCAGCAGTTTAGGGGGCGGGGGTGCAGCTTTCTTT. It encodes CASSLGGGGAAFF.

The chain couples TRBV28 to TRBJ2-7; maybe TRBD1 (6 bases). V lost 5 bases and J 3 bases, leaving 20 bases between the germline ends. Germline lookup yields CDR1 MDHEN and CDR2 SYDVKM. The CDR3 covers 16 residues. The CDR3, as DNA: TGTGCCAGCAGTAGGACCGGGACACGCCAAGGCTACGAGCAGTACTTC. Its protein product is CASSRTGTRQGYEQYF.

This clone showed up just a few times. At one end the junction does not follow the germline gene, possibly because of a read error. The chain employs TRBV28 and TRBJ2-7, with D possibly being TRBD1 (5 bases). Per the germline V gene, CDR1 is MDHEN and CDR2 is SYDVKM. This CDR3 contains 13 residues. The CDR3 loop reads CASSPPPRQTSIF. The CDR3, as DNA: TGTGCCAGCAGTCCTCCTCCGAGACAGACGAGTATCTTC.

CDR3 DNA: TGTGCCAGTAGTCCAAGACAGGGGGCAGGGTACACTGAAGCTTTCTTT. Residues: CASSPRQGAGYTEAFF. The V and J genes are TRBV19 and TRBJ1-1; TRBD1 matches at 10 bases. With 5 bases clipped from V and 3 bases from J, the junction kept 9 bases outside the gene matches. The V gene's germline CDR1 is LNHDA and CDR2 SQIVND (reference sequence). This CDR3 is 16 amino acids long.

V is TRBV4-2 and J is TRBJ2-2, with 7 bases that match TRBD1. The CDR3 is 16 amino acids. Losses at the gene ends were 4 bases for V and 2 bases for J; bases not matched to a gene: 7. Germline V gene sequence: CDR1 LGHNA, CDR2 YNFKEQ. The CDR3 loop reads CASSLNRDRNTGELFF. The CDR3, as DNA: TGTGCCAGCAGCCTCAACCGGGACAGAAACACCGGGGAGCTGTTTTTT.

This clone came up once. CDR3 residues: CASSLGTGQGNTEAFF. The CDR3 DNA reads as TGTGCCAGCAGCTTAGGAACGGGACAGGGAAACACTGAAGCTTTCTTT. This chain joins TRBV7-9 and TRBJ1-1, with TRBD1 matching over 9 bases. Looked up from germline, CDR1 is SEHNR and CDR2 is FQNEAQ (reference sequence). This CDR3 spans 16 amino acids. V trimming: 1 base; J trimming: 2 bases; junction bases outside the gene matches: 5.

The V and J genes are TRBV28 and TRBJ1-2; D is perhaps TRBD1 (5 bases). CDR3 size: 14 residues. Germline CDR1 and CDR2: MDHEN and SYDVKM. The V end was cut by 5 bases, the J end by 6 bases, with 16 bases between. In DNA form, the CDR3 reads TGTGCCAGCAGTCCGGGGGGGAACCTGAATGGCTACACCTTC. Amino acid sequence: CASSPGGNLNGYTF.

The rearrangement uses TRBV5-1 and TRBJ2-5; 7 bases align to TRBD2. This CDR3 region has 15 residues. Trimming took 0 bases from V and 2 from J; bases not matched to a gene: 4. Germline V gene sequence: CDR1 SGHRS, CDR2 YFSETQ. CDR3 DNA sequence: TGCGCCAGCAGCTTGGCTGGGAGGGGACAAGAGACCCAGTACTTC. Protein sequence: CASSLAGRGQETQYF.

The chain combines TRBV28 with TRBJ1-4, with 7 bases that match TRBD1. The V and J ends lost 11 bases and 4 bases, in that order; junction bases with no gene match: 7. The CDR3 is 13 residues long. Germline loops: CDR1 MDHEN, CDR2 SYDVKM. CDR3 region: CALRGQNNEKLFF. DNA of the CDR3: TGTGCCCTGAGGGGGCAGAATAATGAAAAACTGTTTTTT.